Listed here are 17 T cell receptor beta chains from one sample, sequenced in a study of T cells after yellow fever vaccination. TCRdb reanalysed the 5' RACE reads using MiXCR and keeps one entry per CDR3 protein. The sample includes some 600,000 distinct CDR3 sequences, around 16% seen only once; the top ten take 15% to 20%. Here the sequenced sample was PBMCs, taken 4 to 6 days after the first yellow fever vaccination. Every receptor here comes from a man younger than 35 who received the YFV17D yellow fever vaccine.

The V call is TRBV15, the J call TRBJ1-2; D is ambiguous. Germline V lookup: CDR1 LNHNV, CDR2 YYDKDF (reference sequence). V shed 4 bases and J shed 8 bases, with 17 bases lying between them. This CDR3 is built from 14 residues. Here the CDR3 reads CATSTWWQLEGYTF. For the CDR3, the DNA is TGTGCCACCAGCACCTGGTGGCAGCTTGAAGGCTACACCTTC. Complete variable domain (other parts from reference TRBV15 and TRBJ1-2): DAMVIQNPRYQVTQFGKPVTLSCSQTLNHNVMYWYQQKSSQAPKLLFHYYDKDFNNEADTPDNFQSRRPNTSFCFLDIRSPGLGDTAMYLCATSTWWQLEGYTFGSGTRLTVV.

The table lists this clonotype with a few counts. The junction shows a germline mismatch at one end, possibly a read error. The V call is TRBV20-1, the J call TRBJ2-5, with D perhaps TRBD1 (5 bases). CDR1 and CDR2 from the germline V gene are DFQATT and SNEGSKA (reference sequence). This CDR3 spans 11 amino acids. The CDR3 sequence: CSAREGAHIDF. In DNA, the CDR3 is TGCAGTGCTAGAGAAGGGGCGCACATAGACTTC.

The genes are TRBV7-8 and TRBJ2-1; 8 bases fit TRBD1. After removal of 5 bases from V and 9 bases from J, the junction contained 12 bases not matched to a gene. Germline CDR1 reads SGHVS; CDR2 reads FQNEAQ. This CDR3 is built from 15 residues. CDR3 bases: TGTGCCAGCAGCAACCCGGGACAGGATCTCGCTGAGCAGTTCTTC. Residues: CASSNPGQDLAEQFF.

V is TRBV7-6 and J is TRBJ2-1; TRBD2 aligns across 11 bases. This CDR3 has 18 amino acids. Germline V gene lookup returns CDR1 SGHVS and CDR2 FNYEAQ. The V and J ends lost 3 bases and 4 bases, in that order; junction bases with no gene match: 11. CDR3 sequence: CASSLRILAGDGYNEQFF. The CDR3 nucleotides are TGTGCCAGCAGCTTGCGTATACTAGCGGGGGATGGTTACAATGAGCAGTTCTTC.

The chain combines TRBV15 with TRBJ2-3; 9 bases are a match to TRBD2. V lost 3 bases to trimming and J lost 0 bases; unmatched junction nucleotides: 4. The CDR3 covers 16 residues. Germline-derived CDR1 and CDR2 are LNHNV and YYDKDF (reference sequence). The CDR3 sequence: CATSRRGLASTDTQYF. In DNA, the CDR3 is TGTGCCACCAGCAGGCGTGGACTAGCGAGCACAGATACGCAGTATTTT.

This clonotype was picked up one time. The chain links TRBV19 to TRBJ1-5; D is unclear. CDR1 is LNHDA, CDR2 SQIVND, per germline (reference sequence). V was shortened by 3 bases and J by 3 bases, with 12 bases between the two germline ends. This CDR3 region has 15 residues. The CDR3 coding sequence is TGTGCCAGTAGTATTCGAAGGTGGGACAATCAGCCCCAGCATTTT. Residues: CASSIRRWDNQPQHF. The variable domain in full, with the rest retrieved from reference TRBV19 and TRBJ1-5, is DGGITQSPKYLFRKEGQNVTLSCEQNLNHDAMYWYRQDPGQGLRLIYYSQIVNDFQKGDIAEGYSVSREKKESFPLTVTSAQKNPTAFYLCASSIRRWDNQPQHFGDGTRLSIL.

The V gene is TRBV19, the J gene TRBJ2-1; D may be TRBD2 (5 bases). The CDR3 length is 16 residues. From germline, CDR1 is LNHDA and CDR2 SQIVND (reference sequence). Trimming shortened V by 6 bases and J by 3 bases, and 18 bases separated the two germline ends. The CDR3 DNA follows: TGTGCCAGTAGGCAGAGGGCGGGTTTAGGCTACAATGAGCAGTTCTTC. This codes for CASRQRAGLGYNEQFF.

This clonotype was seen a handful of times. The V gene is TRBV20-1, the J gene TRBJ1-2; D is possibly TRBD1 (5 bases). The V end lost 5 bases, the J end lost 4 bases, and 11 bases lay between the germline ends. Per germline, CDR1 DFQATT and CDR2 SNEGSKA (reference sequence). The CDR3 has 12 residues. CDR3 loop: CSARRDFYGYTF. In DNA, the CDR3 is TGCAGTGCTCGACGGGACTTCTATGGCTACACCTTC.

J is TRBJ1-6 and V is TRBV3-1; D gene unclear. Germline assignment: CDR1 LGHDT and CDR2 YNNKEL (reference sequence). V lost 6 bases, J lost 2 bases, and 14 bases lay in between. CDR3 length: 16 amino acids. CDR3 protein: CASSPRGPTYNSPLHF. CDR3 DNA sequence: TGTGCCAGCAGTCCCCGAGGACCGACCTATAATTCACCCCTCCACTTT.

Only a few counts were recorded for this clonotype. This rearrangement joins TRBV4-3 to TRBJ2-7, with a possible D match to TRBD2 (7 bases). CDR1 LGHNA and CDR2 YSLEER come from the germline V gene. The V end was cut by 4 bases, the J end by 1 base, with 14 bases between. CDR3 length: 15 residues. The CDR3 region has the DNA TGCGCCAGCAGCCCGGGGGGCGTCCAGTCCTACGAGCAGTACTTC. Amino acids: CASSPGGVQSYEQYF.

This clonotype was recorded a few times. The J gene is TRBJ1-4, the V gene TRBV20-1; 9 bases fit TRBD1. This CDR3 spans 15 amino acids. The germline V gene encodes CDR1 DFQATT and CDR2 SNEGSKA (reference sequence). V was pared by 3 bases and J by 4 bases, with 6 bases of the junction left unmatched. As DNA, the CDR3 is TGCAGTGCTAGGGGCTTGGGACAGGGTAATGAAAAACTGTTTTTT. Its protein is CSARGLGQGNEKLFF.

This sequence joins TRBV4-3 and TRBJ1-2; 10 bases are shared with TRBD1. CDR1 is LGHNA and CDR2 is YSLEER in the germline V gene. CDR3 length: 16 amino acids. The V segment lost 0 bases and the J segment 5 bases; nucleotides outside the gene matches: 6. The chain's CDR3 is CASSQDLWGQGYGYTF. In nucleotides, the CDR3 is TGCGCCAGCAGCCAAGATCTTTGGGGACAGGGGTATGGCTACACCTTC.

This clonotype was seen only a few times. This rearrangement joins TRBV28 to TRBJ2-7; TRBD1 is a possible D gene (6 bases). The ends were cut back, 5 bases at V and 2 bases at J, with 25 bases in the middle. CDR1 is MDHEN, CDR2 SYDVKM, per germline. The CDR3 has 18 residues. This chain's CDR3 is CASSTNTPGQSSTYEQYV. In DNA, the CDR3 is TGTGCCAGCAGTACTAACACCCCAGGACAGAGCTCTACCTACGAGCAGTACGTC.

The chain employs TRBV7-2 and TRBJ1-5; no reliable D call. CDR1 is SGHTA and CDR2 is FQGNSA in the germline V gene. V lost 5 bases and J lost 3, with 11 bases in between. This CDR3 has 14 amino acids. The CDR3 sequence is CASSPGAINQPQHF. The CDR3 bases are TGTGCCAGCAGCCCAGGAGCGATCAATCAGCCCCAGCATTTT.

This clonotype has at least ten counts. J is TRBJ2-5 and V is TRBV7-9, with D hard to call. The J call may be in error: the DNA end matches TRBJ2-3 better. The CDR3 extends over 11 amino acids. The germline CDR1 and CDR2 sequences are SEHNR and FQNEAQ (reference sequence). CDR3 residues: CASSLSGTQYF. Written as DNA, the CDR3 is TGTGCCAGCAGCTTATCGGGTACGCAGTATTTT.

The chain employs TRBV27 and TRBJ2-7, with no clear D. Trimming removed 3 bases from V and 5 bases from J, with 2 bases in between. This CDR3 comprises 10 residues. Germline CDR1 is MNHEY and CDR2 is SMNVEV (reference sequence). CDR3 protein: CASSFNEQYV. Written as DNA, the CDR3 is TGTGCCAGCAGTTTTAACGAGCAGTACGTC.

The chain combines TRBV18 with TRBJ1-1, with D perhaps TRBD1 (6 bases). In germline, CDR1 is KGHSH, CDR2 LQKENI. CDR3 length equals 14 residues. The V gene lost 3 bases and the J gene lost 3 bases, with 11 bases spanning the gap. CDR3 protein: CASSPVPGDTEAFF. In DNA, the CDR3 is TGTGCCAGCTCACCGGTCCCAGGGGACACTGAAGCTTTCTTT.